This T cell receptor beta chain was found in a study of blood T cell repertoires in COVID-19. On the study more broadly: PBMCs, B-cell-depleted T cells, or T cells were the source of the cDNA or gDNA that made up the material.

As processed by the authors: Reference gene primer amplification gave estimated nucleated cell counts. The table came from immunoSEQ multiplex PCR; TCRdb's copy has only in-frame clones and leaves some out. That table gives V, J and clone size, and the DNA gave D and trimming. Of 450,000 or so clones in the sample, about 90% are singletons; the top ten hold about 0.91%. The Seattle patients joined while their infection was active and were tracked longitudinally afterward. The germline V and J ends were trimmed by 8 bases and 5 bases, with 21 bases remaining between them. The CDR3 runs to 15 residues. Germline-derived CDR1 and CDR2 are MDHEN and SYDVKM.

The TCR comes from a man younger than 35 with COVID-19, enrolled during active disease. Sequenced material: peripheral blood. The rearrangement uses TRBV28 and TRBJ1-2; TRBD1 is a possible D gene (5 bases). CDR3 protein: CASAPVQGKGYGYTF. The CDR3 bases are TGTGCCAGCGCACCAGTCCAGGGAAAGGGTTATGGCTACACCTTC.